The clone carrying this T cell receptor beta chain was seen ten or more times. Antigen: not known. The data are from a study of CD8 T cells in ankylosing spondylitis. The study's findings and limits: Existing reports had already noted some motif variants in reactive arthritis synovial fluid and blood.

MiXCR was run by TCRdb on the 5' RACE reads, yielding one entry per CDR3 protein. Among roughly 230,000 distinct CDR3 sequences listed, roughly a tenth were seen once. Germline CDR1 is LGHNA and CDR2 is YNFKEQ. Trimming removed 0 bases at V and 2 bases at J, with 14 bases between. The length of the CDR3 is 16 residues. The sample consisted of blood, either unsorted or a sorted T cell fraction (not recorded which). This sequence joins TRBV4-2 and TRBJ2-7; tentatively, D is TRBD1 or TRBD2 (6 bases each). The origin of this receptor is a male donor with ankylosing spondylitis or in good health (not recorded which). The CDR3 sequence is CASSQEVRGPPYEQYF. The CDR3 DNA reads as TGTGCCAGCAGCCAAGAGGTACGGGGGCCGCCCTACGAGCAGTACTTC.